The present T cell receptor beta chain was sequenced within a study of cytomegalovirus exposure and HLA in healthy donors (TCRdb year 2017). At the level of the whole study: According to a later analysis, one platform produced both the 120 validation repertoires and the roughly 650 repertoires of the first cohort. The study aimed to test whether signatures of past pathogen exposure could be identified by cataloging public T cell receptors. Along with the approximately 650-subject first cohort, a separate validation cohort of 120 different subjects was used. The study combined high-throughput TCR immunosequencing, statistical association of individual TCRs with disease status, and machine learning to predict cytomegalovirus infection status.

What the work shows at the level of the full study, not this receptor alone: Most TCR sequences were seen in very few donors, while some public TCRs were found in many individuals. All 120 or so repertoires were used to score co-occurrence in the validation cohort in a later analysis, because that analysis had no HLA typing for the cohort. The study listed 150 to 200 TCR beta chains as associated with cytomegalovirus. A few of the identified cytomegalovirus-associated TCR beta chains were confirmed in vitro to be specific for cytomegalovirus antigens. The classifier was reported to diagnose cytomegalovirus status with high specificity and sensitivity in both the original and validation cohorts. Of the cluster scores, approximately 95% were above 0 in a later analysis, which found that TCRs clustered in the first cohort also tended to co-occur in the 120 validation repertoires. According to the authors, the approach could potentially be generalized to other disease states and immunological phenotypes.

The germline V gene specifies SGHDN as CDR1 and FVKESK as CDR2. At the junction V is shortened by 4 bases and J by 4 bases, with 13 bases in between. CDR3 length: 15 amino acids, cysteine to phenylalanine. Kept here is only the CDR3 DNA, which spans 45 bases and is read in frame from base 1. This clone was recorded once. Its antigen has not been determined. No clone much larger than this one lies a single base away; base qualities are absent. To prepare the library, the immunoSEQ multiplex PCR assay was applied. The source study handled its data this way. A statistical classification framework was developed to diagnose cytomegalovirus status using the catalog of TCR beta chain sequences. Held by TCRdb, this immuneACCESS table contains in-frame sequences only and omits some clones. Under half of the omission traces to an unresolved V gene where checked; the cause of the rest is unknown. The V and J calls and the clone size are those of that table, but D and trimming were determined from the DNA. The sample profile shows 65,000 to 75,000 clones; over 85% of them were found once. Less than 2% of the sample is held by the ten biggest clonotypes.

The donors were included in the validation cohort of approximately 130 subjects, a group kept apart from the approximately 650-subject first cohort. The chain is encoded by TRBV14 joined to TRBJ1-4; no D segment can be confidently identified. The origin of this receptor is a man younger than 35 in good health and CMV-seropositive. Material for sequencing was PBMCs. The CDR3 protein is CASSLVAGFNEKLFF. The nucleotide sequence is TGTGCCAGCAGCCTTGTCGCGGGGTTTAATGAAAAACTGTTTTTT.